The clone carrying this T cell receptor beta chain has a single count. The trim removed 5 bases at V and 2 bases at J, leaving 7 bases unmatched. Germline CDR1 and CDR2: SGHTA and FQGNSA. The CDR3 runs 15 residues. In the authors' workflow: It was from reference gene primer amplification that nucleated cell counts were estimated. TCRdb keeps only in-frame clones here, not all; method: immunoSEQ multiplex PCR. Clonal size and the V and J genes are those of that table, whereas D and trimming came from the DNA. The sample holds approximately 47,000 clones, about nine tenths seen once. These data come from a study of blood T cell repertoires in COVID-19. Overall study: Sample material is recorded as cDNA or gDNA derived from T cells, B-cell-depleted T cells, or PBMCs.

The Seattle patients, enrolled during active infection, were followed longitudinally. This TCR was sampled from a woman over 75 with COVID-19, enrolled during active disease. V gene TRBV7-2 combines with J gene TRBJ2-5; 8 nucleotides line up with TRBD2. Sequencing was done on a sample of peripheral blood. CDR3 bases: TGTGCCAGCAGCCGGGCCCGGGGGGGACAAGAGACCCAGTACTTC. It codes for CASSRARGGQETQYF.